Below, 9 T cell receptor beta chains from the same sample are listed, as sequenced in a study of T cells in Graves' hyperthyroidism and ophthalmopathy. The investigators amplified TCR beta CDR3 regions from RNA transcripts. A first-round RT-PCR of the TCR CDR3 used the HTBI primer set. From the multiplex PCR reads, TCRdb called clonotypes with MiXCR, one entry per CDR3 protein. The sample contains about half a million distinct CDR3 sequences, approximately 22% of which appear only once. Sequencing was done on a sample of blood. All receptors come from a woman in her 70s with Graves' ophthalmopathy.

This clonotype was counted ten times or more. The chain couples TRBV28 to TRBJ2-7; D ambiguous. V was cut by 5 bases and J by 1 base, with 21 bases left in between. The germline V gene has CDR1 MDHEN and CDR2 SYDVKM. This CDR3 contains 17 residues. In nucleotides, the CDR3 is TGTGCCAGCAGTCCGACTCTCCTAAGGGCAGGATCCTACGAGCAGTACTTC. Its translation is CASSPTLLRAGSYEQYF.

This chain uses TRBV12-5 with TRBJ1-4; TRBD1 agrees at 10 bases. The trim removed 5 bases at V and 7 bases at J, leaving 4 bases unmatched. There are 14 residues in the CDR3. Germline loops: CDR1 LGHNT, CDR2 FRNRAP. CDR3 nucleotides: TGTGCTAGTGGTCCGGGACAGGGGACTGAAAAACTGTTTTTT. Amino acid sequence: CASGPGQGTEKLFF. Full variable domain (missing parts from reference TRBV12-5 and TRBJ1-4): DARVTQTPRHKVTEMGQEVTMRCQPILGHNTVFWYRQTMMQGLELLAYFRNRAPLDDSGMPKDRFSAEMPDATLATLKIQPSEPRDSAVYFCASGPGQGTEKLFFGSGTQLSVL.

The rearrangement joins TRBV27 to TRBJ2-7; 10 nucleotides align to TRBD1. The V segment lost 11 bases and the J segment 3 bases; nucleotides outside the gene matches: 25. This CDR3 spans 19 amino acids. The germline gives CDR1 MNHEY, CDR2 SMNVEV (reference sequence). The CDR3 region has the DNA TGTGCCCGCGTGCTTAGACGTAACCGGGACAGGGGACCCCACTACGAGCAGTACTTC. Translated, it gives CARVLRRNRDRGPHYEQYF.

This clonotype was seen a handful of times. The chain has TRBV29-1 and TRBJ2-7, with 7 bases that match TRBD1. V lost 5 bases and J lost 1; bases outside the gene matches: 5. This CDR3 has 13 residues. Germline V CDR1 and CDR2: SQVTM, ANQGSEA. Here the CDR3 DNA reads TGCAGCGTTCTGGGGACAGATTCCTACGAGCAGTACTTC. Protein: CSVLGTDSYEQYF.

This clonotype came up a few times. The genes are TRBV20-1 and TRBJ2-3; 7 bases map to TRBD2. The CDR3 runs 16 residues. Germline V CDR1 and CDR2: DFQATT, SNEGSKA (reference sequence). The J segment lost 5 bases and the V segment lost 3 bases, leaving 14 bases of the junction unmatched. The CDR3 here is CSASGRLHSTGDTQYF. CDR3 DNA: TGCAGTGCTAGCGGGAGGCTTCACTCCACCGGAGATACGCAGTATTTT.

This clonotype was seen a few times. The chain carries TRBV4-1 and TRBJ2-2, with D perhaps matching TRBD1 (6 bases). V lost 0 bases, J lost 6 bases, and 11 bases lay in between. CDR1 is MGHRA and CDR2 is YSYEKL in the germline V gene. The CDR3 extends over 15 amino acids. CDR3 coding DNA: TGCGCCAGCAGCCAAGATCAGGGGTGGGCCGGGGAGCTGTTTTTT. Residues: CASSQDQGWAGELFF.

The genes are TRBV4-1 and TRBJ2-5; no definite D call. The V end was cut by 1 base, the J end by 3 bases, with 9 bases between. The CDR3 is 14 amino acids. Per germline, CDR1 MGHRA and CDR2 YSYEKL. The CDR3 loop is CASSQVNREETQYF. For the CDR3, the DNA is TGCGCCAGCAGCCAAGTCAACAGAGAAGAGACCCAGTACTTC.

The chain recombines TRBV14 with TRBJ1-1; unclear D gene. V dropped 0 bases and J dropped 5 bases, with 13 bases sitting between them. Germline V gene lookup returns CDR1 SGHDN and CDR2 FVKESK. The CDR3 loop spans 15 amino acids. The CDR3 nucleotides read TGTGCCAGCAGCCAAGATTACGGATTCTGGACTGAAGCTTTCTTT. It specifies CASSQDYGFWTEAFF.

As to this clonotype: This may be a read error: a much more frequent sequence differs by one nucleotide. The CDR3 sequence: CTSSEDPGGTYEQYF. The CDR3 region has the DNA TGTACCAGCAGCGAGGATCCGGGAGGCACTTACGAGCAGTACTTC. The genes are TRBV11-2 and TRBJ2-7, with 7 bases matching TRBD2. This CDR3 comprises 15 residues. The germline CDR1 and CDR2 sequences are SGHAT and FQNNGV.